Given below is one T cell receptor beta chain in context. Its antigen is not identified. The CDR3 spans 12 residues. V lost 5 bases to trimming and J lost 5 bases, with 10 bases between them. Germline loops: CDR1 SNHLY, CDR2 FYNNEI. These data come from a study of T cell responses to AZD1222 COVID-19 vaccine. Study-wide results and caveats: Clonal diversity may have been underestimated in mostly white British donors. Repertoires were sampled only after the peak T cell response. Spike-specific TCRs gained breadth and depth after people received two AZD1222 doses. Seropositive status at baseline applied to only a handful of AZD1222 recipients.

The assay was immunoSEQ multiplex PCR, and TCRdb's table has in-frame clones only and misses some. The repertoire consists of under 150,000 clones, with 65% to 90% occurring once and the leading ten covering approximately 8%. The chain links TRBV2 to TRBJ2-7, with D perhaps assigned TRBD1 or TRBD2 (6 bases each). Source: peripheral blood, taken 28 days after the second dose of the MenACWY control vaccine. This clonotype was obtained from an adult who received the MenACWY meningococcal vaccine as a control. The CDR3 sequence is CASSPGGHEQYF. For the CDR3, the DNA is TGTGCCAGCAGTCCTGGGGGGCACGAGCAGTACTTC.